This passage covers 27 T cell receptor beta chains from one sample sequenced in a study of blood T cell repertoires in COVID-19. TCRdb keeps only in-frame clones here, not all; method: immunoSEQ multiplex PCR. The table includes some 76,000 clones, 80% to 90% detected once. The sequencing sample was made of peripheral blood. Source of these receptors: a man aged 80 or over in a cohort sampled during active COVID-19.

V is TRBV15 and J is TRBJ2-3; 8 nucleotides match TRBD1. V lost 9 bases and J lost 2; bases outside the gene matches: 7. Germline V gene data show CDR1 as LNHNV and CDR2 as YYDKDF (reference sequence). The CDR3 is 14 amino acids. CDR3 region: CATTEDRATDTQYF. CDR3 in DNA: TGTGCCACAACCGAGGACAGGGCCACAGATACGCAGTATTTT. The full variable domain, in which reference TRBV15 and TRBJ2-3 provide the parts outside the CDR3, is DAMVIQNPRYQVTQFGKPVTLSCSQTLNHNVMYWYQQKSSQAPKLLFHYYDKDFNNEADTPDNFQSRRPNTSFCFLDIRSPGLGDTAMYLCATTEDRATDTQYFGPGTRLTVL.

V gene TRBV18 combines with J gene TRBJ2-5; D not certain. This CDR3 contains 15 residues. Germline V gene lookup returns CDR1 KGHSH and CDR2 LQKENI. V was pared by 3 bases and J by 4 bases, with 15 bases between. The DNA of the CDR3 is TGTGCCAGCTCACCCTTCTCGGGTGCCGGAGAGACCCAGTACTTC. Translating gives CASSPFSGAGETQYF.

V and J are TRBV18 and TRBJ1-2; D gene unclear. This CDR3 has 13 residues. Trimming removed 3 bases from V and 2 bases from J, with 7 bases in between. Per germline, CDR1 KGHSH and CDR2 LQKENI. Here the CDR3 DNA reads TGTGCCAGCTCACCGGGCACAAACTATGGCTACACCTTC. Translation gives CASSPGTNYGYTF.

This clone was found a few times. The J gene is TRBJ2-5, the V gene TRBV6-5; 10 bases line up with TRBD2. The CDR3 covers 16 residues. Germline loops: CDR1 MNHEY, CDR2 SVGAGI. Trimming took 4 bases from V and 1 from J; bases not matched to a gene: 6. The CDR3 DNA is TGTGCCAGCAGTTTGCGGACTAGCGGATTCCAAGAGACCCAGTACTTC. Amino acid sequence: CASSLRTSGFQETQYF.

The chain employs TRBV5-1 and TRBJ2-7; perhaps TRBD1 as D (5 bases). In germline, CDR1 is SGHRS, CDR2 YFSETQ. CDR3 size: 14 residues. V lost 4 bases and J lost 1, with 12 bases in between. The CDR3 DNA reads as TGCGCCAGCAGCCCCCCCAGGGAATCCTACGAGCAGTACTTC. It codes for CASSPPRESYEQYF.

The rearrangement links TRBV3-1 (or the pseudogene TRBV3-2) to TRBJ2-3; D may be TRBD2 (6 bases). The CDR3 is 13 residues long. Germline V gene lookup returns CDR1 LGHDT and CDR2 YNNKEL (reference sequence). V lost 4 bases and J lost 5, with 10 bases in between. The CDR3 DNA follows: TGTGCCAGCAGCCTTCCGGAGGGAGATACGCAGTATTTT. Protein sequence: CASSLPEGDTQYF.

The chain couples TRBV19 to TRBJ1-5; a possible D gene is TRBD1 (6 bases). The germline gives CDR1 LNHDA, CDR2 SQIVND (reference sequence). Trimming stripped 4 bases from V and 6 bases from J, with 16 bases between. This CDR3 has 15 amino acids. The CDR3 DNA reads as TGTGCCAGTAGTAGGACACAGGGATTCGGTCAGCCCCAGCATTTT. Amino acids: CASSRTQGFGQPQHF.

The chain uses TRBV18 and TRBJ2-4; D might be TRBD2 (6 bases). Germline V CDR1 and CDR2: KGHSH, LQKENI. Trimming removed 1 base at V and 5 bases at J, with 9 bases between. The CDR3 has 14 amino acids. The CDR3 nucleotides read TGTGCCAGCTCACCACAACTAGCTGAAAACATTCAGTACTTC. Its translation is CASSPQLAENIQYF.

J is TRBJ2-2 and V is TRBV7-2; D may be TRBD2 (6 bases). Germline V gives CDR1 SGHTA, CDR2 FQGNSA. V was trimmed by 2 bases and J by 0 bases, leaving 16 bases between them. This CDR3 comprises 18 residues. The CDR3 DNA reads TGTGCCAGCAGCTTAAATATTGGGACTTACGCGAACACCGGGGAGCTGTTTTTT. Amino acid sequence: CASSLNIGTYANTGELFF.

This chain uses TRBV28 with TRBJ1-1, with D hard to call. V shed 2 bases and J shed 2 bases, with 6 bases lying between them. Germline CDR1 reads MDHEN; CDR2 reads SYDVKM. This CDR3 spans 13 amino acids. CDR3 in amino acids: CASSLKANTEAFF. For the CDR3, the DNA is TGTGCCAGCAGTTTAAAAGCTAACACTGAAGCTTTCTTT.

This clone was seen just once. V and J are TRBV6-8 and TRBJ1-2; unclear D gene. Germline lookup yields CDR1 MNHGY and CDR2 SAAAGT. The CDR3 covers 16 residues. V was shortened by 1 base and J by 7 bases, with 19 bases between the two germline ends. The CDR3 loop is CASSYCRYGEVSGYTF. For the CDR3, the DNA is TGTGCCAGCAGTTACTGCAGGTACGGGGAAGTGAGTGGCTACACCTTC.

The rearrangement uses TRBV4-3 and TRBJ2-5; weak D call: TRBD2 (6 bases). V lost 1 base, J lost 3 bases, and 6 bases lay in between. Germline values: CDR1 LGHNA, CDR2 YSLEER. CDR3 size: 13 residues. The DNA for the CDR3 is TGCGCCAGCAGCCAAGGGAGGGAAGAGACCCAGTACTTC. Translated: CASSQGREETQYF.

This chain links TRBV6-1 with TRBJ2-5; TRBD2 matches at 11 bases. From germline, CDR1 is MNHNS and CDR2 SASEGT. The CDR3 has 16 amino acids. With 1 base clipped from V and 1 base from J, the junction kept 2 bases outside the gene matches. As DNA, the CDR3 is TGTGCCAGCAGTGAAGGTCTAGCGGGGGGCCAAGAGACCCAGTACTTC. It yields the protein CASSEGLAGGQETQYF.

The chain employs TRBV11-1 and TRBJ2-7; perhaps TRBD2 as D (6 bases). The germline CDR1 and CDR2 sequences are SGHAT and FQDESV (reference sequence). The CDR3 sequence is 14 residues long. Trimming took off 1 base at V and 6 bases at J, with 13 bases between the two ends. For the CDR3, the DNA is TGTGCCAGCAGCTTAGGACTTTCGGGAGCCGAGCAGTACTTC. This sequence encodes CASSLGLSGAEQYF. The whole variable domain, remainder taken from reference TRBV11-1 and TRBJ2-7, is EAEVAQSPRYKITEKSQAVAFWCDPISGHATLYWYRQILGQGPELLVQFQDESVVDDSQLPKDRFSAERLKGVDSTLKIQPAELGDSAMYLCASSLGLSGAEQYFGPGTRLTVT.

V is TRBV12-5 and J is TRBJ2-2; TRBD2 aligns across 12 bases. Germline CDR1 is LGHNT and CDR2 is FRNRAP. This CDR3 contains 16 residues. J lost 5 bases, V lost 0 bases, and 1 base had no gene match. CDR3 amino acids: CASGLVLAGGTGELFF. The CDR3 coding sequence is TGTGCTAGTGGTTTGGTTCTAGCGGGGGGGACCGGGGAGCTGTTTTTT.

This clone was seen a single time. The rearrangement links TRBV10-3 to TRBJ2-7; D is unclear. The V end lost 4 bases, the J end lost 0 bases, and 7 bases lay between the germline ends. Germline V lookup: CDR1 ENHRY, CDR2 SYGVKD. The CDR3 covers 13 residues. The CDR3 region has the DNA TGTGCCATCAGTGTCGAGTACTCCTACGAGCAGTACGTC. Translated: CAISVEYSYEQYV.

This clone was recorded once. The chain uses TRBV6-1 and TRBJ1-2; possibly TRBD1 for D (6 bases). Trimming took 2 bases from V and 12 from J, leaving 10 bases between them. CDR3 length: 11 residues. CDR1 is MNHNS and CDR2 is SASEGT in the germline V gene. The DNA for the CDR3 is TGTGCCAGCAGTGAAAGGGGGGGGAACACCTTC. This sequence encodes CASSERGGNTF.

The J gene is TRBJ2-3, the V gene TRBV3-1 (or the pseudogene TRBV3-2), with 13 bases that match TRBD2. This CDR3 is 15 amino acids long. CDR1 LGHDT and CDR2 YNNKEL come from the germline V gene (reference sequence). V shed 4 bases, J shed 5 bases, and the junction held 3 bases outside the gene matches. CDR3 bases: TGTGCCAGCAGCCTTACTAGCGGGGGGGTAGATACGCAGTATTTT. Translated: CASSLTSGGVDTQYF.

This sequence joins TRBV6-5 and TRBJ1-5; 11 bases align to TRBD1. This CDR3 comprises 16 residues. V shed 0 bases and J 4 bases; nucleotides not matched to a gene: 2. CDR1 is MNHEY and CDR2 is SVGAGI in the germline V gene. DNA for the CDR3: TGTGCCAGCAGTTACTCGGGACAGGGGGGTAATCAGCCCCAGCATTTT. Translating gives CASSYSGQGGNQPQHF.

The J gene is TRBJ2-2, the V gene TRBV13; 7 positions agree with TRBD2. The length of the CDR3 is 16 residues. Germline V gene sequence: CDR1 PRHDT, CDR2 FYEKMQ (reference sequence). Trimming took 4 bases from V and 5 from J; bases not matched to a gene: 10. CDR3 loop: CASSYSGEGLTGELFF. CDR3 DNA sequence: TGTGCCAGCAGCTACTCTGGGGAGGGCCTTACCGGGGAGCTGTTTTTT. The full variable domain, its missing parts supplied by reference TRBV13 and TRBJ2-2, is AAGVIQSPRHLIKEKRETATLKCYPIPRHDTVYWYQQGPGQDPQFLISFYEKMQSDKGSIPDRFSAQQFSDYHSELNMSSLELGDSALYFCASSYSGEGLTGELFFGEGSRLTVL.

The CDR3 nucleotides are TGTGCCAGCAGCCCATCTTACAGGGGAGAGACCCAGTACTTC. Residues: CASSPSYRGETQYF. V gene TRBV7-9 combines with J gene TRBJ2-5; 7 positions match TRBD1. There are 14 residues in the CDR3. V gave up 5 bases and J gave up 4 bases; unmatched junction bases: 7. Germline CDR1 and CDR2: SEHNR and FQNEAQ (reference sequence).

The rearrangement uses TRBV18 and TRBJ2-1; 7 bases are shared with TRBD2. Trimming at V came to 3 bases and at J to 7 bases, leaving 9 bases not matched to a gene. There are 15 residues in the CDR3. The germline gives CDR1 KGHSH, CDR2 LQKENI. Written as DNA, the CDR3 is TGTGCCAGCTCACCTCCCGGGGAGGGGCGAAATGAGCAGTTCTTC. It encodes CASSPPGEGRNEQFF.

This rearrangement joins TRBV7-2 to TRBJ1-6, with D maybe TRBD1 (6 bases). This CDR3 is built from 17 residues. In germline, CDR1 is SGHTA, CDR2 FQGNSA. Trimming removed 5 bases at V and 8 bases at J, with 22 bases between. This CDR3 is CASSPGGGASGDSPLHF. CDR3 sequence (DNA): TGTGCCAGCAGCCCGGGGGGAGGGGCGTCAGGGGATTCACCCCTCCACTTT.

V is TRBV7-2 and J is TRBJ1-6; maybe TRBD1 (6 bases). V lost 2 bases and J 4 bases, leaving 15 bases between the germline ends. Germline V lookup: CDR1 SGHTA, CDR2 FQGNSA. This CDR3 spans 17 amino acids. CDR3 loop: CASSLWGGALYNSPLHF. The CDR3 coding sequence is TGTGCCAGCAGCTTATGGGGGGGGGCCCTATATAATTCACCCCTCCACTTT.

This clone was observed a few times. DNA of the CDR3: TGTGCCAGCAGCTTTACCACAGGGGGCACTGAAGCTTTCTTT. This translates into CASSFTTGGTEAFF. The chain carries TRBV11-2 and TRBJ1-1; the match to TRBD1 covers 8 bases. This CDR3 is built from 14 residues. J gave up 4 bases and V 3 bases, and 4 bases lay outside the gene matches. CDR1 is SGHAT, CDR2 FQNNGV, per germline.

J is TRBJ1-1 and V is TRBV3-1 (or the pseudogene TRBV3-2); D ambiguous. The CDR3 is 13 residues long. Germline V gene data show CDR1 as LGHDT and CDR2 as YNNKEL (reference sequence). Trimming took off 4 bases at V and 6 bases at J, with 12 bases between the two ends. In nucleotides, the CDR3 is TGTGCCAGCAGCCCCCACGCGGGCGCTGAAGCTTTCTTT. Its protein product is CASSPHAGAEAFF.

The V gene is TRBV15, the J gene TRBJ2-1; D gene uncertain. The CDR3 covers 15 residues. In germline, CDR1 is LNHNV, CDR2 YYDKDF (reference sequence). Trimming took 0 bases from V and 3 from J, leaving 9 bases between them. The CDR3 loop reads CATSREGYLYNEQFF. DNA of the CDR3: TGTGCCACCAGCAGAGAGGGCTACCTCTACAATGAGCAGTTCTTC. The complete variable domain, with remaining parts taken from reference TRBV15 and TRBJ2-1, reads DAMVIQNPRYQVTQFGKPVTLSCSQTLNHNVMYWYQQKSSQAPKLLFHYYDKDFNNEADTPDNFQSRRPNTSFCFLDIRSPGLGDTAMYLCATSREGYLYNEQFFGPGTRLTVL.